These 18 T cell receptor beta chains share one sample of origin, sequenced in a study of T cells in Graves' hyperthyroidism and ophthalmopathy. Amplified TCR beta CDR3 regions came from RNA transcripts. HTBI primers were the set used in a first-round RT-PCR of the TCR CDR3. TCRdb reanalysed the multiplex PCR reads using MiXCR and keeps one entry per CDR3 protein. Here the sample spans hundreds of thousands of distinct CDR3 sequences, around 15% being singletons. Sequenced: blood. Receptors were obtained from a woman aged 35 to 49 with Graves' ophthalmopathy.

The rearrangement joins TRBV5-4 to TRBJ1-2; D gene uncertain. CDR1 and CDR2 (germline): SGHNT, YYREEE (reference sequence). Trimming took 0 bases from V and 7 from J, leaving 16 bases between them. This CDR3 is built from 15 residues. The CDR3 reads CASSLGFETSGGYTF. DNA of the CDR3: TGTGCCAGCAGCTTGGGGTTTGAGACGTCGGGTGGCTACACCTTC.

Concerning this clonotype itself: One end of the junction does not line up with germline, which may come from a read error. The chain recombines TRBV2 with TRBJ2-1; D is possibly TRBD2 (6 bases). The CDR3 runs 14 residues. Per the germline V gene, CDR1 is SNHLY and CDR2 is FYNNEI. CDR3 region: CASSPGLFYNEQLF. Here the CDR3 DNA reads TGTGCCAGCAGTCCAGGACTATTTTACAATGAGCAGCTCTTC.

This clonotype was observed at least ten times. V and J are TRBV6-1 and TRBJ2-3; D is undetermined. The V end lost 5 bases, the J end lost 2 bases, and 11 bases lay between the germline ends. The germline CDR1 and CDR2 sequences are MNHNS and SASEGT. CDR3 length: 14 amino acids. In DNA, the CDR3 is TGTGCCAGCAGTTACTATGGGGTCACAGATACGCAGTATTTT. It encodes CASSYYGVTDTQYF.

At least ten counts were recorded for this clonotype. This chain's CDR3 is CASSEGQISNQPQHF. In DNA, the CDR3 is TGTGCCAGCAGTGAAGGGCAGATAAGCAATCAGCCCCAGCATTTT. The rearrangement joins TRBV2 to TRBJ1-5; D gene unclear. CDR3 size: 15 residues. Germline V gene data show CDR1 as SNHLY and CDR2 as FYNNEI. V shed 1 base and J shed 1 base, with 8 bases lying between them.

This clonotype was observed at least ten times. This rearrangement joins TRBV10-3 to TRBJ1-1; D is unclear. Germline assignment: CDR1 ENHRY and CDR2 SYGVKD. The CDR3 is 13 amino acids. Trimming took off 8 bases at V and 3 bases at J, with 13 bases between the two ends. CDR3 nucleotides: TGTGCCATCGCGCAGGAAGAGGACACTGAAGCTTTCTTT. Translation: CAIAQEEDTEAFF.

This clonotype was seen at least ten times. The chain employs TRBV30 and TRBJ1-1, with no clear D. Germline CDR1 and CDR2: GTSNPN and SVGIG (reference sequence). Between the trimmed V and J ends, which lost 7 bases and 1 base, there was a span of 10 bases. This CDR3 comprises 12 residues. The CDR3 region has the DNA TGTGCCTTTAGGACCGAGAACACTGAAGCTTTCTTT. This gives the protein CAFRTENTEAFF.

This clonotype occurred many times. This sequence joins TRBV11-2 and TRBJ2-1; D perhaps matches TRBD2 (6 bases). Trimming took 7 bases from V and 9 from J, leaving 19 bases between them. This CDR3 spans 14 amino acids. The V gene's germline CDR1 is SGHAT and CDR2 FQNNGV. CDR3 residues: CASTGTFNLGEQFF. In DNA, the CDR3 is TGTGCCAGCACTGGGACTTTTAACTTAGGTGAGCAGTTCTTC.

Ten or more counts support this clonotype. The V gene is TRBV7-3, the J gene TRBJ2-7; D gene ambiguous. The CDR3 is 13 residues long. V was shortened by 0 bases and J by 6 bases, with 9 bases between the two germline ends. Germline values: CDR1 SGHTA, CDR2 FQGTGA. CDR3 bases: TGTGCCAGCAGCTTAACGGGGTATTCCGAGCAGTACTTC. It translates to CASSLTGYSEQYF.

This clonotype was seen many times. The V gene is TRBV12-3 or TRBV12-4, the J gene TRBJ2-7; 11 bases match TRBD2. This CDR3 is 14 amino acids long. V gave up 7 bases and J gave up 5 bases; unmatched junction bases: 7. The CDR3 DNA sequence: TGTGCCAGCACACCTAGCGGGAGGCGTCACGAGCAGTACTTC. It codes for CASTPSGRRHEQYF.

This clonotype showed up many times. The rearrangement uses TRBV12-3 or TRBV12-4 and TRBJ2-1, with D uncertain. Trimming left V 1 base short and J 5 bases short, with 12 bases between. The CDR3 totals 15 residues. The CDR3 here is CASSLGTMRDNEQFF. CDR3 DNA: TGTGCCAGCAGTTTAGGAACCATGAGAGACAATGAGCAGTTCTTC.

Many counts were recorded for this clonotype. DNA for the CDR3: TGTGCCAGCAGCGTAGGAGGAGGGACCCAGTACTTC. It translates to CASSVGGGTQYF. The chain recombines TRBV7-2 with TRBJ2-5, with a weak D call TRBD2 (5 bases). V lost 5 bases to trimming and J lost 7 bases, with 11 bases between them. CDR3 length equals 12 residues. The germline V gene has CDR1 SGHTA and CDR2 FQGNSA.

This clonotype appeared a few times. A much larger clone lies one base from this, so it may be a read error. The chain is built from TRBV18 and TRBJ1-1, with 12 bases fitting TRBD1. After removal of 3 bases from V and 9 bases from J, the junction contained 8 bases not matched to a gene. The CDR3 is 15 residues long. Germline V gives CDR1 KGHSH, CDR2 LQKENI. The DNA for the CDR3 is TGTGCCAGCTCACCGGGGACAGGGGGCTCGGGGAAAGCTTTCTTT. Residues: CASSPGTGGSGKAFF.

This clonotype came up many times. This chain joins TRBV5-1 and TRBJ2-2, with 8 bases fitting TRBD2. V gave up 4 bases and J gave up 5 bases; unmatched junction bases: 10. Germline-derived CDR1 and CDR2 are SGHRS and YFSETQ. This CDR3 region has 16 residues. The CDR3 bases are TGCGCCAGCAGCATAGCTAGCGGGCCGGATACCGGGGAGCTGTTTTTT. Its translation is CASSIASGPDTGELFF.

The chain employs TRBV20-1 and TRBJ1-1, with D tentatively TRBD1 (5 bases). Deletions cut 5 bases from V and 11 bases from J, with 15 bases between. Germline CDR1 reads DFQATT; CDR2 reads SNEGSKA (reference sequence). The CDR3 extends over 11 amino acids. This chain's CDR3 is CSARGPWGAFF. The CDR3 DNA reads as TGCAGTGCTCGCGGGCCGTGGGGGGCTTTCTTT.

The V call is TRBV5-1, the J call TRBJ2-2, with 9 bases matching TRBD2. Germline lookup yields CDR1 SGHRS and CDR2 YFSETQ. The V segment lost 3 bases and the J segment 2 bases; nucleotides outside the gene matches: 8. This CDR3 has 17 amino acids. CDR3 region: CASSWSLSGGNTGELFF. As DNA, the CDR3 is TGCGCCAGCAGCTGGTCCCTTAGCGGGGGTAACACCGGGGAGCTGTTTTTT.

The V and J genes are TRBV20-1 and TRBJ2-5; D perhaps matches TRBD2 (6 bases). This CDR3 is built from 13 residues. Germline CDR1 is DFQATT and CDR2 is SNEGSKA (reference sequence). Trimming took off 4 bases at V and 2 bases at J, with 11 bases between the two ends. The CDR3: CSATDRGQETQYF. The CDR3 nucleotides read TGCAGTGCTACAGACCGGGGGCAAGAGACCCAGTACTTC.

V gene TRBV12-3 or TRBV12-4 combines with J gene TRBJ1-2, with D maybe TRBD1 (5 bases). V lost 7 bases, J lost 4 bases, and 13 bases lay in between. The CDR3 sequence is 13 residues long. This chain's CDR3 is CASTLGGSYGYTF. The CDR3 region has the DNA TGTGCCAGCACCCTCGGGGGGTCCTATGGCTACACCTTC.

This clonotype was observed at least ten times. The J gene is TRBJ2-2, the V gene TRBV28, with 8 bases matching TRBD2. Germline CDR1 reads MDHEN; CDR2 reads SYDVKM. V gave up 2 bases and J gave up 4 bases; unmatched junction bases: 9. This CDR3 region has 17 residues. The CDR3 sequence is CASSLIPSGLGTGELFF. The CDR3 nucleotides read TGTGCCAGCAGTTTAATCCCTAGCGGGCTGGGCACCGGGGAGCTGTTTTTT. Using reference TRBV28 and TRBJ2-2 for the parts outside the CDR3, the full variable domain is DVKVTQSSRYLVKRTGEKVFLECVQDMDHENMFWYRQDPGLGLRLIYFSYDVKMKEKGDIPEGYSVSREKKERFSLILESASTNQTSMYLCASSLIPSGLGTGELFFGEGSRLTVL.